The entry below gives a single T cell receptor (beta chain) sequence along with its context. This entry is derived from a study of neoadjuvant anti-PD-1 for oral cavity cancer. Here immunoSEQ multiplex PCR was the method, and the copy in TCRdb shows in-frame clones only, minus some. The sample lists about 61,000 clones, roughly 80% occurring once. The length of the CDR3 is 16 residues. The trim removed 0 bases at V and 2 bases at J, leaving 6 bases unmatched. Germline-derived CDR1 and CDR2 are SGHNT and YYREEE (reference sequence). This chain links TRBV5-4 with TRBJ2-3; the match to TRBD1 covers 7 bases. The TCR comes from a person aged 40-85 years with oral cavity squamous cell carcinoma. Sequencing was performed on PBMCs, taken before nivolumab (anti-PD-1) treatment. The CDR3 protein is CASSLDPGGATDTQYF. The CDR3, as DNA: TGTGCCAGCAGCTTGGATCCAGGGGGTGCCACAGATACGCAGTATTTT.